A single sample is the source of the 24 T cell receptor beta chains below, sequenced in a study of blood T cell repertoires in COVID-19. TCRdb's table, derived via immunoSEQ multiplex PCR, lists solely in-frame clones and lacks some. The sample lists roughly 60,000 clones, approximately 80% occurring once. The sample comprised peripheral blood. The receptors come from a man aged 25 to 40 with COVID-19, enrolled during active disease.

This chain connects TRBV28 to TRBJ2-7; 7 nucleotides agree with TRBD2. Unmatched junction bases numbered 10, after V lost 8 bases and J lost 0 bases. Germline CDR1 and CDR2: MDHEN and SYDVKM. There are 15 residues in the CDR3. The CDR3 DNA sequence: TGTGCCAGCGTATCTAGCGGCCGCAACTCCTACGAGCAGTACTTC. Translated: CASVSSGRNSYEQYF.

This clone was observed a few times. This sequence joins TRBV6-5 and TRBJ1-2, with a tentative D call TRBD1 (5 bases). V gave up 5 bases and J gave up 6 bases, with 10 bases separating them. The CDR3 length is 12 residues. The germline V gene encodes CDR1 MNHEY and CDR2 SVGAGI. The CDR3 spells CASSSVRDGYTF. CDR3 DNA sequence: TGTGCCAGCAGTAGTGTCAGGGATGGCTACACCTTC.

This rearrangement joins TRBV30 to TRBJ1-1; D is perhaps TRBD1 (6 bases). Germline-derived CDR1 and CDR2 are GTSNPN and SVGIG (reference sequence). V lost 4 bases, J lost 11 bases, and 20 bases lay in between. The CDR3 covers 13 residues. The CDR3 protein is CAWNPESTGLAFF. In nucleotides, the CDR3 is TGTGCCTGGAATCCGGAATCAACAGGGTTGGCTTTCTTT.

This chain joins TRBV20-1 and TRBJ2-7; 8 bases match TRBD2. V trimming: 3 bases; J trimming: 5 bases; junction bases outside the gene matches: 3. CDR1 is DFQATT, CDR2 SNEGSKA, per germline (reference sequence). This CDR3 contains 12 residues. The CDR3 nucleotides are TGCAGTGCTAGTGTACTAGCGGACGAGCAGTACTTC. It specifies CSASVLADEQYF.

This clone has only one observation. V and J are TRBV28 and TRBJ2-7; TRBD1 matches at 9 bases. From germline, CDR1 is MDHEN and CDR2 SYDVKM. This CDR3 comprises 16 residues. The V segment lost 5 bases and the J segment 7 bases; nucleotides outside the gene matches: 15. The CDR3 sequence: CASSTEGGTGQWEQYF. As DNA, the CDR3 is TGTGCCAGCAGTACCGAGGGGGGGACAGGGCAGTGGGAGCAGTACTTC.

The J gene is TRBJ2-7, the V gene TRBV2; 11 nucleotides match TRBD1. The CDR3 is 13 amino acids. The germline V gene has CDR1 SNHLY and CDR2 FYNNEI. Trimming cost V 6 bases and J 7 bases; bases outside gene matches: 5. DNA of the CDR3: TGTGCCAGCAGCGCCGGGACAGGGGGGGAGCAGTACTTC. It encodes CASSAGTGGEQYF.

The V and J genes are TRBV11-2 and TRBJ2-7; D call uncertain. The CDR3 consists of 13 residues. Germline V CDR1 and CDR2: SGHAT, FQNNGV. Trimming took 1 base from V and 4 from J, leaving 8 bases between them. The CDR3: CASSLGPGYEQYF. CDR3 DNA sequence: TGTGCCAGCAGCTTAGGACCCGGGTACGAGCAGTACTTC. Looking up the rest from reference TRBV11-2 and TRBJ2-7 gives the full variable domain: EAGVAQSPRYKIIEKRQSVAFWCNPISGHATLYWYQQILGQGPKLLIQFQNNGVVDDSQLPKDRFSAERLKGVDSTLKIQPAKLEDSAVYLCASSLGPGYEQYFGPGTRLTVT.

The chain couples TRBV7-9 to TRBJ2-6; weak D call: TRBD1 (6 bases). Germline CDR1 and CDR2: SEHNR and FQNEAQ (reference sequence). Trimming stripped 3 bases from V and 2 bases from J, with 11 bases between. The CDR3 sequence is 16 residues long. CDR3 coding DNA: TGTGCCAGCAGCTTCCCGACAGGCGCTGGGGCCAACGTCCTGACTTTC. Amino acids: CASSFPTGAGANVLTF.

This clone is medium-sized (0.01 to 0.1%) within its sample. The V and J genes are TRBV6-4 and TRBJ2-1, with 11 positions matching TRBD2. The V segment lost 10 bases and the J segment 2 bases; nucleotides outside the gene matches: 7. Germline V CDR1 and CDR2: MRHNA, SNTAGT. CDR3 length: 15 amino acids. CDR3 nucleotide sequence: TGTGCCACCTCTTTAGCGGGAGGGGCCTACAATGAGCAGTTCTTC. Its protein product is CATSLAGGAYNEQFF.

The chain employs TRBV2 and TRBJ2-7, with D maybe TRBD2 (6 bases). The V gene lost 7 bases and the J gene lost 6 bases, with 16 bases spanning the gap. The CDR3 length is 13 residues. From germline, CDR1 is SNHLY and CDR2 FYNNEI. The CDR3 DNA sequence: TGTGCCAGCACGGGAGCCAGGAATGGCGAGCAGTACTTC. Translated: CASTGARNGEQYF.

The gene calls are TRBV7-9 and TRBJ2-7; a possible D gene is TRBD2 (6 bases). CDR1 and CDR2 from the germline V gene are SEHNR and FQNEAQ (reference sequence). The germline V and J ends were trimmed by 4 bases and 5 bases, with 12 bases remaining between them. The CDR3 has 13 amino acids. CDR3 sequence reads: CASSSGTGDEQYF. Written as DNA, the CDR3 is TGTGCCAGCAGCTCCGGGACTGGAGACGAGCAGTACTTC.

This clone was detected only a few times. The V and J genes are TRBV11-2 and TRBJ2-3; D may be TRBD2 (6 bases). Trimming took 1 base from V and 3 from J, leaving 14 bases between them. Germline V gene sequence: CDR1 SGHAT, CDR2 FQNNGV. This CDR3 has 16 amino acids. The CDR3 loop is CASSLVLSGGTDTQYF. DNA of the CDR3: TGTGCCAGCAGCTTAGTTTTATCTGGGGGGACAGATACGCAGTATTTT.

The rearrangement joins TRBV7-2 to TRBJ2-7, with 9 bases matching TRBD2. J gave up 0 bases and V 5 bases, and 11 bases lay outside the gene matches. Germline CDR1 is SGHTA and CDR2 is FQGNSA. The CDR3 contains 17 residues. CDR3 protein: CASSPYGGSGSSYEQYF. CDR3 DNA: TGTGCCAGCAGCCCATATGGTGGTAGCGGGAGCTCCTACGAGCAGTACTTC.

The chain recombines TRBV7-9 with TRBJ2-1; the D gene is possibly TRBD2 (6 bases). Germline CDR1 is SEHNR and CDR2 is FQNEAQ (reference sequence). CDR3 length equals 15 residues. V was trimmed by 8 bases and J by 0 bases, leaving 14 bases between them. Here the CDR3 DNA reads TGTGCCAGCCGGAGGGCAGGAAGCTCCTACAATGAGCAGTTCTTC. It specifies CASRRAGSSYNEQFF.

This clone was seen just once. The J gene is TRBJ2-1, the V gene TRBV10-3, with D perhaps TRBD1 (6 bases). V was shortened by 5 bases and J by 5 bases, with 10 bases between the two germline ends. The CDR3 spans 13 residues. Germline lookup yields CDR1 ENHRY and CDR2 SYGVKD. The CDR3 DNA reads TGTGCCATCAGTCTACAGGGAAACAATGAGCAGTTCTTC. Residues: CAISLQGNNEQFF.

The chain joins TRBV29-1 to TRBJ2-1, with a weak D call TRBD1 (6 bases). The CDR3 is made up of 14 amino acids. Germline CDR1 and CDR2: SQVTM and ANQGSEA. V gave up 5 bases and J gave up 4 bases, with 15 bases separating them. The CDR3 coding sequence is TGCAGCGTTCCGGTTTGGGGGACATACAATGAGCAGTTCTTC. This translates into CSVPVWGTYNEQFF.

The chain joins TRBV6-6 to TRBJ1-5; unclear D gene. The CDR3 consists of 14 residues. Germline V gene data show CDR1 as MNHNY and CDR2 as SVGAGI (reference sequence). V was trimmed by 2 bases and J by 2 bases, leaving 7 bases between them. This CDR3 is CASSYAGGNQPQHF. CDR3 DNA sequence: TGTGCCAGCAGTTACGCCGGGGGCAATCAGCCCCAGCATTTT.

V is TRBV9 and J is TRBJ2-1; TRBD1 matches 8 bases. The CDR3 is 17 amino acids. The trim removed 3 bases at V and 2 bases at J, leaving 10 bases unmatched. Germline V gives CDR1 SGDLS, CDR2 YYNGEE. The CDR3 sequence is CASSANFRGLAYNEQFF. CDR3 bases: TGTGCCAGCAGCGCAAACTTCAGGGGGCTTGCCTACAATGAGCAGTTCTTC.

V is TRBV7-2 and J is TRBJ2-7; D is ambiguous. This CDR3 has 14 amino acids. Germline loops: CDR1 SGHTA, CDR2 FQGNSA. With 2 bases removed from V and 0 bases from J, the gap between germline ends came to 8 bases. CDR3 DNA: TGTGCCAGCAGCTTACTTCCCCTCTCCTACGAGCAGTACTTC. Its translation: CASSLLPLSYEQYF.

The chain joins TRBV9 to TRBJ2-7; a possible D gene is TRBD2 (6 bases). The CDR3 consists of 14 residues. Germline V CDR1 and CDR2: SGDLS, YYNGEE. Trimming removed 2 bases at V and 3 bases at J, with 12 bases between. This chain's CDR3 is CASSVGGNNYEQYF. In DNA, the CDR3 is TGTGCCAGCAGCGTTGGGGGGAACAACTACGAGCAGTACTTC.

The CDR3 DNA follows: TGTGCCAGCAGTTTACTAGCGGGAGCTCAGGAGCAGTACTTC. This sequence encodes CASSLLAGAQEQYF. The chain couples TRBV27 to TRBJ2-7; 10 nucleotides match TRBD2. Germline assignment: CDR1 MNHEY and CDR2 SMNVEV (reference sequence). V lost 2 bases and J lost 7; bases outside the gene matches: 5. This CDR3 has 14 amino acids.

The J gene is TRBJ2-5, the V gene TRBV28, with a possible D match to TRBD2 (5 bases). The CDR3 runs to 14 residues. V lost 7 bases, J lost 3 bases, and 15 bases lay in between. Germline loops: CDR1 MDHEN, CDR2 SYDVKM. The CDR3 reads CASTTGLKKETQYF. The CDR3, as DNA: TGTGCCAGCACCACCGGACTGAAAAAAGAGACCCAGTACTTC.

The rearrangement uses TRBV11-2 and TRBJ2-7, with D maybe TRBD2 (6 bases). The CDR3 contains 12 residues. From germline, CDR1 is SGHAT and CDR2 FQNNGV. V lost 3 bases and J lost 4, with 7 bases in between. Here the CDR3 DNA reads TGTGCCAGCAGCTTCGGGGGTTACGAGCAGTACTTC. Translation: CASSFGGYEQYF.

This clone appeared a few times. V is TRBV29-1 and J is TRBJ2-1, with D tentatively TRBD2 (6 bases). There are 14 residues in the CDR3. Germline V lookup: CDR1 SQVTM, CDR2 ANQGSEA. V lost 6 bases, J lost 5 bases, and 17 bases lay in between. The CDR3 loop reads CSVSSGTRNNEQFF. The CDR3 DNA reads TGCAGCGTAAGCTCCGGGACTCGAAACAATGAGCAGTTCTTC.